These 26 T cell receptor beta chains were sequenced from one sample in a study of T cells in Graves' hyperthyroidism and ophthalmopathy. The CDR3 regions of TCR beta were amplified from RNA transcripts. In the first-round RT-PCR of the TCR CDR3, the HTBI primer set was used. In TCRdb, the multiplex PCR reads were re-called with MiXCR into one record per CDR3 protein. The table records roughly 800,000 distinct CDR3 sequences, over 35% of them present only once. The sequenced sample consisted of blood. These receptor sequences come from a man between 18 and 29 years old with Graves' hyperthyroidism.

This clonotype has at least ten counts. CDR3 bases: TGTGCCAGCAGCTTAGGCGGGACAGCTGGAAACACCATATATTTT. Translation gives CASSLGGTAGNTIYF. The chain joins TRBV7-2 to TRBJ1-3; 7 nucleotides align to TRBD1. CDR3 length: 15 amino acids. Per the germline V gene, CDR1 is SGHTA and CDR2 is FQGNSA. V lost 1 base to trimming and J lost 2 bases; unmatched junction nucleotides: 2. Together with reference TRBV7-2 and TRBJ1-3, the CDR3 gives the full variable domain: GAGVSQSPSNKVTEKGKDVELRCDPISGHTALYWYRQSLGQGLEFLIYFQGNSAPDKSGLPSDRFSAERTGGSVSTLTIQRTQQEDSAVYLCASSLGGTAGNTIYFGEGSWLTVV.

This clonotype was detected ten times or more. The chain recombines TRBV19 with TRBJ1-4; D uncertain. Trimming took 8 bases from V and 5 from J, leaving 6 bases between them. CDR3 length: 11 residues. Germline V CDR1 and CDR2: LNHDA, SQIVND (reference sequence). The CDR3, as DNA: TGTGCCAGTTCCGGCAATGAAAAACTGTTTTTT. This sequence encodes CASSGNEKLFF.

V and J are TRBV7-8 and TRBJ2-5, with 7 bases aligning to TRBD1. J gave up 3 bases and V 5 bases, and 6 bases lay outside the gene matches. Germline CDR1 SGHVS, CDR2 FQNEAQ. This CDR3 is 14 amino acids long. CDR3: CASSPTDRKETQYF. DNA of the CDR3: TGTGCCAGCAGCCCAACGGACAGGAAAGAGACCCAGTACTTC.

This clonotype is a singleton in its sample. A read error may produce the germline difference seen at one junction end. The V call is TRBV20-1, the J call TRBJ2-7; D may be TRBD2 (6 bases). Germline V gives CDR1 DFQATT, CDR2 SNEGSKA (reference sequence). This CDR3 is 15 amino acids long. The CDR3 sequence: CSARHPAGDSYEPYF. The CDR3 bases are TGCAGTGCCAGGCACCCAGCGGGCGATTCCTACGAGCCGTACTTC.

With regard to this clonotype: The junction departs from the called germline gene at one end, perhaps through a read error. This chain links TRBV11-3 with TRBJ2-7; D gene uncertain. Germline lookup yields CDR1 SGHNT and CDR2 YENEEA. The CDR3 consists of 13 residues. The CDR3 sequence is CASRSVSSHEQYF. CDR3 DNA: TGTGCCAGCAGAAGTGTCAGCTCCCACGAGCAGTACTTC.

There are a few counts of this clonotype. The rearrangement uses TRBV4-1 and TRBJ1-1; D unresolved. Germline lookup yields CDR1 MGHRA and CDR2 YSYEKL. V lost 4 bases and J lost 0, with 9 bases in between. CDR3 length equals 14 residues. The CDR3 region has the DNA TGCGCCAGCAGCCCCGTCGAGTTGAACACTGAAGCTTTCTTT. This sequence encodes CASSPVELNTEAFF.

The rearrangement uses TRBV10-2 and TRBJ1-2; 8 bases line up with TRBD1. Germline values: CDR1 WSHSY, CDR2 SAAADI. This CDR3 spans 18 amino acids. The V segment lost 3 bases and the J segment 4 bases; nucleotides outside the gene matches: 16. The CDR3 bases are TGCGCCAGCAGTGAAACGACTAGCGGGGGACAGGTCGGCTATGGCTACACCTTC. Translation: CASSETTSGGQVGYGYTF.

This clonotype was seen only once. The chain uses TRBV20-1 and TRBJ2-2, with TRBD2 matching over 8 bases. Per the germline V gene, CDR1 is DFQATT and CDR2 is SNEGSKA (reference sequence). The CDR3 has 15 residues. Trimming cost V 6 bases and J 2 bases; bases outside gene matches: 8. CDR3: CSARGRGGNTGELFF. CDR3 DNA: TGCAGTGCCCGGGGCCGGGGGGGCAACACCGGGGAGCTGTTTTTT.

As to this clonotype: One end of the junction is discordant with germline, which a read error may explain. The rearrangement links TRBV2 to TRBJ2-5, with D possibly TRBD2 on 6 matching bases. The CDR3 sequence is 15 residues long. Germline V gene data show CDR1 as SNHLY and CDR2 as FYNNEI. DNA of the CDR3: TGTGCCAGCAGACAAGACAGTGGGTCGGGAGAGACCCTGTACTTC. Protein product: CASRQDSGSGETLYF.

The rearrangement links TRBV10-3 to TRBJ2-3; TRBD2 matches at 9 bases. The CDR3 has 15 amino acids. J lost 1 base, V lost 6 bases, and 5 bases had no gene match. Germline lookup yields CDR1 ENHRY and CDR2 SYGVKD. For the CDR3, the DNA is TGTGCCATCAGCGATTTAGCGGGAGGCACAGATACGCAGTATTTT. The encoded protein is CAISDLAGGTDTQYF.

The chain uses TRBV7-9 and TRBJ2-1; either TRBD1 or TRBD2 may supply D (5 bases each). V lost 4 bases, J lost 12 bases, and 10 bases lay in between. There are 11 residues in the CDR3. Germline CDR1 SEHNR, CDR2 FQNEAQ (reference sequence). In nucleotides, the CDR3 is TGTGCCAGCAGCTACGGGGCCGGGCAGTTCTTC. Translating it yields CASSYGAGQFF. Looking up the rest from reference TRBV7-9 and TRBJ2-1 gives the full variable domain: DTGVSQNPRHKITKRGQNVTFRCDPISEHNRLYWYRQTLGQGPEFLTYFQNEAQLEKSRLLSDRFSAERPKGSFSTLEIQRTEQGDSAMYLCASSYGAGQFFGPGTRLTVL.

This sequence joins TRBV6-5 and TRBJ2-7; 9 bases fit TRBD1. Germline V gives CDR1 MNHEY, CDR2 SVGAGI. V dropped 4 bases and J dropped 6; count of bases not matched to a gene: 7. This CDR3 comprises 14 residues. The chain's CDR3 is CASSLWGQGSEQYF. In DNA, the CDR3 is TGTGCCAGCAGTTTATGGGGACAGGGTTCCGAGCAGTACTTC.

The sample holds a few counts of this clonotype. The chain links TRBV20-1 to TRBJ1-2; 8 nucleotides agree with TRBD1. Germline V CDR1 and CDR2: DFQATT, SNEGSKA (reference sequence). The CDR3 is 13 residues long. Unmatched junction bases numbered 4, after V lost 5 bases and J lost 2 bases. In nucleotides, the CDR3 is TGCAGTGCTCCCAGACAGGGGAACTATGGCTACACCTTC. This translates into CSAPRQGNYGYTF.

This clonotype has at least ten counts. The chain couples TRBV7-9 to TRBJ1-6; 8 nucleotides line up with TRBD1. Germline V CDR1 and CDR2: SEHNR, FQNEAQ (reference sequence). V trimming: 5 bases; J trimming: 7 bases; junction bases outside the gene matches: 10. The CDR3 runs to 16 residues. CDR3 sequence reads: CASSQAGQGSNSPLHF. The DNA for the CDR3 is TGTGCCAGCAGCCAGGCCGGACAGGGAAGCAATTCACCCCTCCACTTT.

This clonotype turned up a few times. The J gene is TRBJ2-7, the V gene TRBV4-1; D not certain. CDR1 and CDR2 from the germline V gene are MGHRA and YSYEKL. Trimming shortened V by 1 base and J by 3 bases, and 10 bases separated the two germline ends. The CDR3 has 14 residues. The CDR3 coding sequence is TGCGCCAGCAGCCAAGTCGGAGTAGTCTACGAGCAGTACTTC. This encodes CASSQVGVVYEQYF.

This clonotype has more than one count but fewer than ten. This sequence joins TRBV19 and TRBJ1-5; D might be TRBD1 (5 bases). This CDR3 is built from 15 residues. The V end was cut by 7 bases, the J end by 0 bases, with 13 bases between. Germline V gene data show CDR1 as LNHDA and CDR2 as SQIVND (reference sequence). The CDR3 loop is CASNRRGGSNQPQHF. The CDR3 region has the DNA TGTGCCAGTAACCGCCGGGGGGGTAGCAATCAGCCCCAGCATTTT.

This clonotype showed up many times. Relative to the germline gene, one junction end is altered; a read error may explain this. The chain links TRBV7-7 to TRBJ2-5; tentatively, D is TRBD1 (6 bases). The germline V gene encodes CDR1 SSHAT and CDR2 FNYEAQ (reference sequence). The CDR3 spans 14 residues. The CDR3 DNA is TGTGCTAGCAGCTCCGTGACAGGAAAAGAGACCCAGTACTTC. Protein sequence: CASSSVTGKETQYF.

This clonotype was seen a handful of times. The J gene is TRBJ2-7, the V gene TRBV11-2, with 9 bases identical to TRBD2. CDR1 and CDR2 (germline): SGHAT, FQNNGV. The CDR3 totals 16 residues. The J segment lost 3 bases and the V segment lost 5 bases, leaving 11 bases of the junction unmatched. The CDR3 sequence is CASSPIAGVSYYEQYF. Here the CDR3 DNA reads TGTGCCAGCAGCCCGATAGCGGGGGTCTCTTACTACGAGCAGTACTTC.

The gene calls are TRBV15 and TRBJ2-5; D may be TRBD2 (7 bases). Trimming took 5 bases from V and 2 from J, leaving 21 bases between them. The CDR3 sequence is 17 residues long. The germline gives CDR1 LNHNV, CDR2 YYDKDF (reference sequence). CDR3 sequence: CATSGMGRGGVQETQYF. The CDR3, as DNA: TGTGCCACCAGCGGAATGGGTAGGGGGGGTGTGCAAGAGACCCAGTACTTC.

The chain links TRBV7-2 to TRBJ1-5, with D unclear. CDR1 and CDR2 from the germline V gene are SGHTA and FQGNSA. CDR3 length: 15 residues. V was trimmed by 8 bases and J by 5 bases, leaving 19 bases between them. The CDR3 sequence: CASSPSIGNDQPQHF. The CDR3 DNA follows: TGTGCCAGCTCACCATCCATAGGGAACGATCAGCCCCAGCATTTT.

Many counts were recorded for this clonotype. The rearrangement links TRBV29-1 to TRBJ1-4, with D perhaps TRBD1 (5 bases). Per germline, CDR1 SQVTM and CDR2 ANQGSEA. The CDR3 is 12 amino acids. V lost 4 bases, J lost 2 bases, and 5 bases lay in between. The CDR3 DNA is TGCAGCGTTGCAGGGACTAATGAAAAACTGTTTTTT. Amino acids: CSVAGTNEKLFF.

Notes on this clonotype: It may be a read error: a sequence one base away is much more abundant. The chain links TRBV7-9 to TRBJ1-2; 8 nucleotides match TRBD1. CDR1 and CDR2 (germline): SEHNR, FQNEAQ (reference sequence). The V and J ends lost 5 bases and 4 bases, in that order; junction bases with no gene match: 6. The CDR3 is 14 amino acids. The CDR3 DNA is TGTGCCAGCAGCCCGGGACAGGCGGCCTATGGCTACACCTTC. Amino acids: CASSPGQAAYGYTF.

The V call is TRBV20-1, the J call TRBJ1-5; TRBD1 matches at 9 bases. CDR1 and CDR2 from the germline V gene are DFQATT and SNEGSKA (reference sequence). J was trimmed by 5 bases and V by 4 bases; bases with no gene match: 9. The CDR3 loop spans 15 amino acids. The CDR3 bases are TGCAGTGCTACTCCCGACAGGGGGAATTATCAGCCCCAGCATTTT. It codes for CSATPDRGNYQPQHF.

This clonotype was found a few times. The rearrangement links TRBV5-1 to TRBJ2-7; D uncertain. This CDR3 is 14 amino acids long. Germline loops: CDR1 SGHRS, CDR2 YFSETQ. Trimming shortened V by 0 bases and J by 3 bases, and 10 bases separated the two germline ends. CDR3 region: CASSLEGSIYEQYF. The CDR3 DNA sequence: TGCGCCAGCAGCTTGGAGGGCAGTATCTACGAGCAGTACTTC.

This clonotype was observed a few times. The CDR3 loop is CASSLVRIDEQYF. CDR3 DNA: TGTGCCAGCAGCTTGGTCAGGATCGACGAGCAGTACTTC. This chain joins TRBV12-3 or TRBV12-4 and TRBJ2-7; D remains ambiguous. Trimming removed 6 bases from V and 5 bases from J, with 14 bases in between. The CDR3 extends over 13 amino acids.

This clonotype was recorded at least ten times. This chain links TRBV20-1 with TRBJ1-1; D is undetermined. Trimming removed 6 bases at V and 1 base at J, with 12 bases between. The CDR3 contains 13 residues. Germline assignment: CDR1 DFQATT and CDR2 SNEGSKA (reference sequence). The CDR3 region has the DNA TGCAGTGCACTCTCCCCAGGGAACACTGAAGCTTTCTTT. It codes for CSALSPGNTEAFF.